Here is one T cell receptor beta chain with its context. This clone's antigen is unknown. No much larger clonotype is one base removed from it; base qualities were not supplied. This sample is drawn from a study of PD-1 blockade in classical Hodgkin lymphoma (dated by TCRdb to about 2020). Notes on the research overall: The study used TCR beta sequencing and CyTOF to define a peripheral blood immune signature of response to PD-1 blockade in classical Hodgkin lymphoma.

V and J are trimmed by 6 bases and 3 bases, and the gene matches miss 3 bases of the junction. The cysteine opens and the phenylalanine closes a CDR3 of 14 amino acids. Only the CDR3 part of the read is kept: 42 bases, read in frame from the first base. Via the germline V gene, CDR1 is MNHNS and CDR2 SASEGT. The Qiagen DNeasy kit was used to extract genomic DNA both from unsorted PBMCs and from the negatively selected CD4+ and CD8+ fractions. TCR beta CDR3 regions were subjected to amplification by immunoSEQ multiplex PCR with primers that anneal to V and J segments. A synthetic immune receptor repertoire was used to minimize amplification bias, and any remaining bias was removed computationally after sequencing. The authors' pipeline ran thus. Repertoire diversity was quantified as the Shannon entropy index using custom Python scripts. Unsorted, CD4+ and CD8+ repertoires were analyzed separately, except in combined analyses where CD4+ and CD8+ sequences were merged in silico. Not all clones reach the TCRdb copy of this immuneACCESS table, which keeps in-frame sequences only. Checked studies attribute under half of the gap to unresolved V genes and leave the rest unexplained. V and J calls plus clone size are reproduced from that table; the DNA served to infer D and trimming. The sample has some 17,000 clones on record, around 90% of them singletons. In total, the top ten clones hold less than 9% of the sample.

Study-wide findings and limitations: Baseline TCR diversity was reported to be lower in newly diagnosed patients than in healthy donors, and even lower in relapsed/refractory patients. The study was restricted to a single clinical trial cohort, and the causes of repertoire differences, possibly disease activity or prior therapy, were left undefined.

The sample's time point label, in plain terms: newly diagnosed, previously untreated cHL patient sample. As a comparison group for the relapsed/refractory trial patients, PBMCs were sequenced from patients with newly diagnosed, previously untreated classical Hodgkin lymphoma. Peripheral blood was collected in 8 mL Vacutainer Cell Preparation Tubes, from which PBMCs were isolated by centrifugation and then cryopreserved. The sequence links TRBV6-1 to TRBJ2-2, and 8 junctional nucleotides match TRBD2. Sample: peripheral blood mononuclear cells (PBMCs). The clonotype was recovered from a human donor with classical Hodgkin lymphoma. The DNA reads as follows: TGTGCCAGCAGCCCGGGACTAGACACCGGGGAGCTGTTTTTT. This gives the protein CASSPGLDTGELFF.